One and the same sample provided the 29 T cell receptor beta chains below, sequenced in a study of Tregs in tolerant kidney transplant recipients. The assay was immunoSEQ multiplex PCR, and TCRdb's table has in-frame clones only and misses some. The table records 80,000 to 90,000 clones, over 85% of them present only once. Sequences were obtained from CD8+ T cells from blood. These receptors originate from a human donor in good health.

The chain is built from TRBV27 and TRBJ2-5; possibly TRBD2 for D (6 bases). The CDR3 has 13 residues. V lost 5 bases, J lost 2 bases, and 9 bases lay in between. Germline V gives CDR1 MNHEY, CDR2 SMNVEV (reference sequence). The CDR3 nucleotides are TGTGCCAGCAGTAGGGAGGCACAAGAGACCCAGTACTTC. It translates to CASSREAQETQYF.

This chain links TRBV6-5 with TRBJ2-2; no clear D. The CDR3 length is 13 residues. Per germline, CDR1 MNHEY and CDR2 SVGAGI. V lost 6 bases and J lost 1, with 6 bases in between. CDR3 DNA sequence: TGTGCCAGCAGACGCAGGAACACCGGGGAGCTGTTTTTT. The encoded protein is CASRRRNTGELFF.

This chain joins TRBV7-9 and TRBJ2-7; 7 nucleotides agree with TRBD2. Trimming at V came to 1 base and at J to 7 bases, leaving 10 bases not matched to a gene. The CDR3 loop spans 15 amino acids. CDR1 is SEHNR and CDR2 is FQNEAQ in the germline V gene (reference sequence). The CDR3 reads CASSLGLAALGEQYF. CDR3 DNA sequence: TGTGCCAGCAGCTTAGGGCTAGCGGCTTTGGGTGAGCAGTACTTC.

The chain is built from TRBV5-1 and TRBJ2-5; TRBD1 matches 9 bases. CDR1 is SGHRS, CDR2 YFSETQ, per germline. V was pared by 3 bases and J by 2 bases, with 2 bases of the junction left unmatched. This CDR3 comprises 14 residues. CDR3 DNA sequence: TGCGCCAGCAGCTCGGACAGGGGACAAGAGACCCAGTACTTC. Translated, it gives CASSSDRGQETQYF.

In DNA, the CDR3 is TGTGCCACGACTGGGTTCGGCACAGATACGCAGTATTTT. As protein: CATTGFGTDTQYF. J is TRBJ2-3 and V is TRBV10-3; D call uncertain. This CDR3 contains 13 residues. Trimming removed 10 bases from V and 1 base from J, with 12 bases in between. The germline V gene encodes CDR1 ENHRY and CDR2 SYGVKD.

J is TRBJ2-1 and V is TRBV30; D is possibly TRBD2 (6 bases). CDR1 GTSNPN and CDR2 SVGIG come from the germline V gene (reference sequence). CDR3 length: 14 residues. V lost 5 bases, J lost 7 bases, and 18 bases lay in between. The CDR3 loop is CAWGGGLGRNEQFF. CDR3 DNA sequence: TGTGCCTGGGGGGGAGGCCTGGGCCGGAATGAGCAGTTCTTC.

The chain joins TRBV27 to TRBJ2-5; perhaps D is TRBD1 or TRBD2 (5 bases each). Germline CDR1 reads MNHEY; CDR2 reads SMNVEV (reference sequence). Between the trimmed V and J ends, which lost 3 bases and 5 bases, there was a span of 13 bases. The length of the CDR3 is 14 residues. The chain's CDR3 is CASSFVGAGETQYF. CDR3 bases: TGTGCCAGCAGTTTTGTCGGGGCCGGCGAGACCCAGTACTTC.

This chain connects TRBV6-1 to TRBJ2-3; D remains ambiguous. V lost 3 bases and J 0 bases, leaving 1 base between the germline ends. The CDR3 loop spans 12 amino acids. CDR1 and CDR2 (germline): MNHNS, SASEGT. The CDR3 loop is CASSDSTDTQYF. In DNA, the CDR3 is TGTGCCAGCAGTGATAGCACAGATACGCAGTATTTT.

This clone came up once. CDR3 protein: CASRWTSGSVETQYF. Written as DNA, the CDR3 is TGTGCCAGTAGGTGGACTAGCGGGAGTGTAGAGACCCAGTACTTC. This chain uses TRBV19 with TRBJ2-5; 13 bases agree with TRBD2. The CDR3 contains 15 residues. With V trimmed by 6 bases and J by 4 bases, 5 bases remained unmatched. The germline V gene encodes CDR1 LNHDA and CDR2 SQIVND (reference sequence).

The V and J genes are TRBV19 and TRBJ1-6; unclear D gene. Per germline, CDR1 LNHDA and CDR2 SQIVND (reference sequence). V shed 3 bases and J shed 10 bases, with 13 bases lying between them. The CDR3 is 14 amino acids. CDR3 sequence (DNA): TGTGCCAGTAGTATTGAGAGGGCTAGCTCACCCCTCCACTTT. It encodes CASSIERASSPLHF.

The V call is TRBV14, the J call TRBJ1-2, with 10 bases lining up with TRBD1. The CDR3 is made up of 16 amino acids. Germline assignment: CDR1 SGHDN and CDR2 FVKESK. V lost 5 bases to trimming and J lost 5 bases; unmatched junction nucleotides: 11. DNA for the CDR3: TGTGCCAGCAGCGCGACAGGGGGCCGGGCCCGGTATGGCTACACCTTC. This translates into CASSATGGRARYGYTF.

This chain links TRBV27 with TRBJ2-3, with D tentatively TRBD2 (5 bases). The V gene lost 7 bases and the J gene lost 5 bases, with 13 bases spanning the gap. The CDR3 loop spans 13 amino acids. Germline V CDR1 and CDR2: MNHEY, SMNVEV (reference sequence). In DNA, the CDR3 is TGTGCCAGCACCAGAGGGAGAAAAGATACGCAGTATTTT. It encodes CASTRGRKDTQYF.

The chain has TRBV2 and TRBJ2-1; 15 bases match TRBD2. Germline trimming cut 6 bases from V and 2 bases from J; bases unmatched to any gene: 5. Germline V gives CDR1 SNHLY, CDR2 FYNNEI. CDR3 length: 17 amino acids. The CDR3 bases are TGTGCCAGCAGCCGGACTAGCGGGGGGGGAACCTACAATGAGCAGTTCTTC. This codes for CASSRTSGGGTYNEQFF.

V usage is TRBV6-5 and J usage is TRBJ2-3; the match to TRBD2 covers 13 bases. Germline V gives CDR1 MNHEY, CDR2 SVGAGI. This CDR3 region has 16 residues. J gave up 1 base and V 4 bases, and 2 bases lay outside the gene matches. Here the CDR3 reads CASSWTSGSGTDTQYF. The CDR3 coding sequence is TGTGCCAGCAGTTGGACTAGCGGGAGTGGCACAGATACGCAGTATTTT.

The chain employs TRBV9 and TRBJ2-5; no clear D. The CDR3 consists of 16 residues. Germline CDR1 reads SGDLS; CDR2 reads YYNGEE. V was pared by 0 bases and J by 5 bases, with 17 bases between. CDR3 protein: CASSVAMQETRETQYF. CDR3 DNA sequence: TGTGCCAGCAGCGTAGCGATGCAAGAGACCCGGGAGACCCAGTACTTC. Full variable domain (outside the CDR3, taken from reference TRBV9 and TRBJ2-5): DSGVTQTPKHLITATGQRVTLRCSPRSGDLSVYWYQQSLDQGLQFLIQYYNGEERAKGNILERFSAQQFPDLHSELNLSSLELGDSALYFCASSVAMQETRETQYFGPGTRLLVL.

This sequence joins TRBV9 and TRBJ2-5, with D perhaps TRBD1 (6 bases). The DNA matches TRBJ2-7 better at its end, which makes the J call doubtful. This CDR3 is built from 16 residues. CDR1 is SGDLS and CDR2 is YYNGEE in the germline V gene. The CDR3 is CASSVGRGPDRDEQYF. In nucleotides, the CDR3 is TGTGCCAGCAGCGTAGGAAGAGGACCGGACAGAGACGAGCAGTACTTC.

The chain combines TRBV7-9 with TRBJ2-1; tentatively, D is TRBD1 or TRBD2 (6 bases each). The CDR3 totals 14 residues. The V end lost 1 base, the J end lost 6 bases, and 10 bases lay between the germline ends. Germline V gives CDR1 SEHNR, CDR2 FQNEAQ (reference sequence). CDR3 DNA: TGTGCCAGCAGCTTAGGGGGGGCTGCCAATGAGCAGTTCTTC. Protein sequence: CASSLGGAANEQFF.

This clone was detected once. V is TRBV16 and J is TRBJ2-7; the match to TRBD1 covers 7 bases. Germline V gene lookup returns CDR1 KGHSY and CDR2 FQNENV. The CDR3 spans 13 residues. V dropped 3 bases and J dropped 3; count of bases not matched to a gene: 2. In DNA, the CDR3 is TGTGCCAGCAGCCATGACAGGGACTACGAGCAGTACTTC. As protein: CASSHDRDYEQYF. The full variable domain, completed using reference TRBV16 and TRBJ2-7, is GEEVAQTPKHLVRGEGQKAKLYCAPIKGHSYVFWYQQVLKNEFKFLISFQNENVFDETGMPKERFSAKCLPNSPCSLEIQATKLEDSAVYFCASSHDRDYEQYFGPGTRLTVT.

This clone was counted once. The V and J genes are TRBV9 and TRBJ2-2; 7 bases line up with TRBD1. With V trimmed by 4 bases and J by 6 bases, 6 bases remained unmatched. The germline V gene encodes CDR1 SGDLS and CDR2 YYNGEE. This CDR3 is 14 amino acids long. This CDR3 is CASSPWTGPGELFF. In DNA form, the CDR3 reads TGTGCCAGCAGCCCCTGGACAGGACCCGGGGAGCTGTTTTTT.

This sequence joins TRBV7-9 and TRBJ1-2, with 7 bases fitting TRBD1. CDR1 SEHNR and CDR2 FQNEAQ come from the germline V gene (reference sequence). This CDR3 is 13 amino acids long. The ends lost 6 bases at V and 3 bases at J; junction bases unmatched: 4. CDR3 nucleotide sequence: TGTGCCAGCAGGCCCGGGACAGACTATGGCTACACCTTC. It specifies CASRPGTDYGYTF. Using reference TRBV7-9 and TRBJ1-2 for the parts outside the CDR3, the full variable domain is DTGVSQNPRHKITKRGQNVTFRCDPISEHNRLYWYRQTLGQGPEFLTYFQNEAQLEKSRLLSDRFSAERPKGSFSTLEIQRTEQGDSAMYLCASRPGTDYGYTFGSGTRLTVV.

V usage is TRBV29-1 and J usage is TRBJ2-1, with D unresolved. V shed 0 bases and J shed 2 bases, with 11 bases lying between them. Germline values: CDR1 SQVTM, CDR2 ANQGSEA. This CDR3 region has 15 residues. The CDR3 DNA reads TGCAGCGTTGAAGATTTCCAGGTAGCCTACAATGAGCAGTTCTTC. This codes for CSVEDFQVAYNEQFF.

In this sample, this clone turned up a few times. V and J are TRBV7-9 and TRBJ1-4, with 8 bases lining up with TRBD1. Germline CDR1 is SEHNR and CDR2 is FQNEAQ (reference sequence). The CDR3 contains 14 residues. The J segment lost 7 bases and the V segment lost 5 bases, leaving 6 bases of the junction unmatched. The CDR3 loop is CASSRDRGGEKLFF. The CDR3 DNA reads as TGTGCCAGCAGCCGTGACAGGGGAGGTGAAAAACTGTTTTTT.

The gene calls are TRBV2 and TRBJ1-2, with 9 bases fitting TRBD1. The CDR3 extends over 15 amino acids. V was pared by 3 bases and J by 6 bases, with 8 bases of the junction left unmatched. Germline-derived CDR1 and CDR2 are SNHLY and FYNNEI. The CDR3, as DNA: TGTGCCAGCAGTGATAACATCCGACAGGGGGATGGCTACACCTTC. It codes for CASSDNIRQGDGYTF.

The V gene is TRBV19, the J gene TRBJ2-1; D may be TRBD2 (6 bases). V shed 5 bases and J shed 0 bases, with 11 bases lying between them. The germline gives CDR1 LNHDA, CDR2 SQIVND (reference sequence). The CDR3 spans 15 residues. The CDR3 here is CASSLSGSSYNEQFF. DNA for the CDR3: TGTGCCAGTAGTCTTAGCGGAAGCTCCTACAATGAGCAGTTCTTC.

The chain couples TRBV14 to TRBJ2-3; the D is unclear. This CDR3 is 13 amino acids long. Trimming shortened V by 7 bases and J by 2 bases, and 10 bases separated the two germline ends. CDR1 and CDR2 (germline): SGHDN, FVKESK. In DNA, the CDR3 is TGTGCCAGCACCCACTCGAACACAGATACGCAGTATTTT. Translation gives CASTHSNTDTQYF.

The chain is built from TRBV13 and TRBJ1-1; D perhaps matches TRBD1 (6 bases). Germline CDR1 reads PRHDT; CDR2 reads FYEKMQ (reference sequence). V was clipped by 3 bases and J by 0 bases, with 8 bases between them. The CDR3 extends over 14 amino acids. CDR3 loop: CASSLPGVNTEAFF. The CDR3 DNA follows: TGTGCCAGCAGCTTGCCAGGGGTGAACACTGAAGCTTTCTTT.

This clone turned up a few times. This sequence joins TRBV9 and TRBJ1-2; D remains ambiguous. CDR1 and CDR2 from the germline V gene are SGDLS and YYNGEE. V was trimmed by 3 bases and J by 12 bases, leaving 9 bases between them. This CDR3 is built from 10 residues. CDR3 residues: CASSGSLHTF. In DNA form, the CDR3 reads TGTGCCAGCAGCGGTAGTCTCCACACCTTC.

This chain links TRBV4-1 with TRBJ2-3; 11 bases are a match to TRBD2. J lost 6 bases, V lost 1 base, and 6 bases had no gene match. In germline, CDR1 is MGHRA, CDR2 YSYEKL. This CDR3 has 16 amino acids. As DNA, the CDR3 is TGCGCCAGCAGCCAAGCACTAGCGGGGGCAACGGATACGCAGTATTTT. Translated, it gives CASSQALAGATDTQYF.

This clone was counted a single time. The CDR3 region is CASNLRDRGQETQYF. The CDR3 DNA is TGTGCCAGCAACCTGAGGGACAGGGGACAAGAGACCCAGTACTTC. The rearrangement links TRBV7-9 to TRBJ2-5, with 10 bases identical to TRBD1. Germline loops: CDR1 SEHNR, CDR2 FQNEAQ (reference sequence). The CDR3 has 15 residues. Trimming took 7 bases from V and 2 from J; bases not matched to a gene: 7.